This T cell receptor beta chain was captured by sequencing in a study of OX40 agonist ivuxolimab in advanced cancers. Study overall: The patients received agonistic anti-OX40 (CD134) antibody ivuxolimab. Patients got intravenous ivuxolimab at 0.01 to 10 mg/kg every 2 weeks. Points from the study as a whole: Partial responders dosed at 0.1-3.0 mg/kg displayed clonal expansion ranking among the lowest. Among the nonresponders, some also had low normalized T-cell clonal expansion.

Sequencing was performed with immunoSEQ multiplex PCR; in TCRdb, only in-frame clones are kept and a portion is missing. The sample lists about 83,000 clones, just over 90% occurring once. Germline-derived CDR1 and CDR2 are SGHTA and FQGNSA. The CDR3 extends over 14 amino acids. With 1 base removed from V and 2 bases from J, the gap between germline ends came to 5 bases. With regard to this clone: The antigen remains unidentified.

This receptor was obtained from an adult with an advanced solid tumor such as melanoma, head and neck, liver or kidney cancer. The sequences come from CD4+ or CD8+ T cells sorted from blood, collected in a trial of the OX40 agonist ivuxolimab. The chain recombines TRBV7-2 with TRBJ2-2; D is unclear. The CDR3 nucleotides are TGTGCCAGCAGCTTAGGATTAAACACCGGGGAGCTGTTTTTT. Protein sequence: CASSLGLNTGELFF.